The clone carrying this T cell receptor (beta chain) was detected once. Antigen: not known. This entry belongs to a study of shared clonotypes between healthy human individuals. Study observations and caveats: Clonotype sharing among donors was expected to depend on sequencing depth.

Sorted-subset replicate PCRs used around 200 ng of genomic DNA. This amount corresponded to about 30,000 T cell genomes. Profiled with immunoSEQ multiplex PCR; TCRdb holds only in-frame clones, not every one. The sample includes millions of clones, 85% to 95% of them seen just once. CDR1 is MNHNS, CDR2 SASEGT, per germline. The CDR3 covers 15 residues. Trimming removed 10 bases at V and 7 bases at J, with 23 bases between. V usage is TRBV6-1 and J usage is TRBJ1-5; D is possibly TRBD1 (6 bases). The clonotype comes from a man younger than 30 in good health. The sequenced sample was naive CD4+ T cells sorted from blood. Subset: CD45RA+ positively selected. CDR3 nucleotides: TGTGCCACCCTCCTAGGGGGGGGGTCAGCCCAGCCCCAGCATTTT. As protein: CATLLGGGSAQPQHF.